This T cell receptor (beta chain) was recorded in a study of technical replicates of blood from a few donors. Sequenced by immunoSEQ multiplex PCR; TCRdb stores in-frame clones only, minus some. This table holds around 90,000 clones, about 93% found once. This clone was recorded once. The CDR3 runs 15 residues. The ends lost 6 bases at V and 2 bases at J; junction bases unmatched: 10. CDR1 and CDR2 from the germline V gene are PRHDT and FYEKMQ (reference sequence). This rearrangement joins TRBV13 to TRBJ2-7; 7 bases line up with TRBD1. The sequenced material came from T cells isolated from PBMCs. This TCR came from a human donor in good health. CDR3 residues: CASSSGQVHPYEQYF. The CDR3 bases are TGTGCCAGCAGTTCCGGACAGGTCCATCCCTACGAGCAGTACTTC.